This T cell receptor beta chain derives from a study of blood T cell repertoires in COVID-19. Study-level background: The cDNA or gDNA used as material had been derived from T cells, B-cell-depleted T cells, or PBMCs.

The germline V and J ends were trimmed by 5 bases and 2 bases, with 16 bases remaining between them. The germline CDR1 and CDR2 sequences are SGHTA and FQGNSA. This CDR3 is built from 15 residues. Methods used by the authors: Amplifying reference gene primers gave estimates of nucleated cell counts. Using immunoSEQ multiplex PCR, the repertoire was profiled, and TCRdb retains in-frame clones only, with some absent. That table supplies the V and J calls and clone size; D and trimming were determined from the DNA. In the table there are around 160,000 clones, around 86% of which are singletons. Source material: peripheral blood. The chain has TRBV7-2 and TRBJ2-7, with a weak D call TRBD2 (6 bases). The TCR comes from a man older than 75 with acute or convalescent COVID-19. Here the CDR3 reads CASSIQGGAAYEQYF. The CDR3 DNA follows: TGTGCCAGCAGCATTCAGGGCGGGGCCGCCTACGAGCAGTACTTC.